These 25 T cell receptor beta chains originate from one sample sequenced in a study of cytomegalovirus exposure and HLA in healthy donors. PCR employed 60 Vbeta and 13 Jbeta primers. TCRdb keeps only in-frame clones here, not all; method: immunoSEQ multiplex PCR. Among 100,000 to 150,000 clones listed, 74% were seen once. The sample taken for sequencing was PBMCs. These receptors originate from a woman aged 45-65 years in good health and CMV-seropositive.

The rearrangement uses TRBV5-8 and TRBJ2-1, with TRBD1 matching over 9 bases. The junction had 14 bases not matched to a gene; V was cut back by 4 bases and J by 3 bases. Germline-derived CDR1 and CDR2 are SGHTS and YDEGEE. CDR3 length: 18 residues. DNA of the CDR3: TGTGCCAGCAGCACGGGGACAGGGACCCCATCCTTCTACAATGAGCAGTTCTTC. Translating it yields CASSTGTGTPSFYNEQFF.

This clone is a singleton in its sample. The chain uses TRBV4-1 and TRBJ1-1, with 10 bases identical to TRBD1. CDR1 is MGHRA, CDR2 YSYEKL, per germline. The CDR3 covers 16 residues. The V segment lost 5 bases and the J segment 4 bases; nucleotides outside the gene matches: 10. As DNA, the CDR3 is TGCGCCAGCAGCACAAAATGGACAGGGGGTCGCACTGAAGCTTTCTTT. Protein sequence: CASSTKWTGGRTEAFF.

J is TRBJ2-5 and V is TRBV5-4; 7 bases are shared with TRBD1. The CDR3 covers 14 residues. Germline assignment: CDR1 SGHNT and CDR2 YYREEE (reference sequence). Trimming cost V 4 bases and J 3 bases; bases outside gene matches: 6. DNA for the CDR3: TGTGCCAGCAGCACCTACAGGGGAGAAGAGACCCAGTACTTC. Residues: CASSTYRGEETQYF.

This clone was recorded only once. The same CDR3 arises from other DNA sequences in this sample as well. The chain links TRBV10-3 to TRBJ2-1; 9 positions agree with TRBD2. The CDR3 consists of 15 residues. Unmatched junction bases numbered 4, after V lost 7 bases and J lost 0 bases. Germline V CDR1 and CDR2: ENHRY, SYGVKD. This CDR3 is CAINSGGSSYNEQFF. As DNA, the CDR3 is TGTGCCATCAACAGCGGGGGGAGCTCCTACAATGAGCAGTTCTTC.

The CDR3 DNA reads as TGTGCCAGCAGTTCCAACAGGGGGCCGAGCAATCAGCCCCAGCATTTT. This gives the protein CASSSNRGPSNQPQHF. The rearrangement uses TRBV28 and TRBJ1-5, with 9 bases that match TRBD1. Germline CDR1 and CDR2: MDHEN and SYDVKM. The CDR3 runs 16 residues. Losses at the gene ends were 4 bases for V and 1 base for J; bases not matched to a gene: 5.

The rearrangement uses TRBV19 and TRBJ2-2, with 9 bases fitting TRBD1. CDR3 length equals 15 residues. The V segment lost 6 bases and the J segment 7 bases; nucleotides outside the gene matches: 9. Germline CDR1 is LNHDA and CDR2 is SQIVND (reference sequence). CDR3 residues: CASRLSGTGIGELFF. DNA for the CDR3: TGTGCCAGTAGGTTGTCGGGGACAGGGATCGGGGAGCTGTTTTTT. Supplemented by reference TRBV19 and TRBJ2-2, the full variable domain reads DGGITQSPKYLFRKEGQNVTLSCEQNLNHDAMYWYRQDPGQGLRLIYYSQIVNDFQKGDIAEGYSVSREKKESFPLTVTSAQKNPTAFYLCASRLSGTGIGELFFGEGSRLTVL.

The V call is TRBV5-4, the J call TRBJ2-3; 11 nucleotides match TRBD2. The CDR3 contains 14 residues. Germline V gene lookup returns CDR1 SGHNT and CDR2 YYREEE (reference sequence). Unmatched junction bases numbered 4, after V lost 1 base and J lost 9 bases. Here the CDR3 reads CASSLSSGGDTQYF. As DNA, the CDR3 is TGTGCCAGCAGCTTGAGTAGCGGGGGGGACACGCAGTATTTT.

J is TRBJ2-3 and V is TRBV15; 8 bases match TRBD2. The CDR3 is 16 residues long. J lost 1 base, V lost 4 bases, and 7 bases had no gene match. Germline lookup yields CDR1 LNHNV and CDR2 YYDKDF (reference sequence). The CDR3 spells CATSMESGGRTDTQYF. CDR3 nucleotides: TGTGCCACCAGCATGGAGAGCGGGGGACGCACAGATACGCAGTATTTT.

In its sample, this clone was seen a few times. V is TRBV16 and J is TRBJ1-5; a possible D gene is TRBD1 (6 bases). Germline CDR1 and CDR2: KGHSY and FQNENV. Trimming took off 3 bases at V and 6 bases at J, with 15 bases between the two ends. This CDR3 has 15 residues. The CDR3 DNA is TGTGCCAGCAGCCACTGGGGGCGCGGGGGTCAGCCCCAGCATTTT. Translation gives CASSHWGRGGQPQHF.

The chain is built from TRBV6-6 and TRBJ1-5; TRBD1 might be the D (5 bases). Per the germline V gene, CDR1 is MNHNY and CDR2 is SVGAGI (reference sequence). CDR3 length: 16 amino acids. V was clipped by 0 bases and J by 3 bases, with 12 bases between them. CDR3: CASSYSTTGYNQPQHF. The CDR3, as DNA: TGTGCCAGCAGTTACTCTACCACAGGTTACAATCAGCCCCAGCATTTT.

CDR3 sequence: CASSVTGGDETQYF. Here the CDR3 DNA reads TGTGCCAGCAGCGTAACAGGGGGGGACGAGACCCAGTACTTC. This chain joins TRBV5-8 and TRBJ2-5, with D perhaps TRBD1 (8 bases). Per the germline V gene, CDR1 is SGHTS and CDR2 is YDEGEE. V was cut by 4 bases and J by 5 bases, with 15 bases left in between. This CDR3 is built from 14 residues.

The chain couples TRBV4-3 to TRBJ2-1, with D possibly TRBD1 on 5 matching bases. The V end lost 0 bases, the J end lost 3 bases, and 6 bases lay between the germline ends. CDR1 and CDR2 (germline): LGHNA, YSLEER. The length of the CDR3 is 14 residues. The CDR3 region has the DNA TGCGCCAGCAGCCAAGATAGGGGCTACAATGAGCAGTTCTTC. Translated: CASSQDRGYNEQFF.

As to this clone: Without the conserved terminal phenylalanine or tryptophan, this CDR3 likely stems from a read error. This chain uses TRBV7-9 with TRBJ1-6; the D gene is possibly TRBD1 (6 bases). V lost 4 bases and J lost 11, with 9 bases in between. This CDR3 has 12 amino acids. CDR1 and CDR2 from the germline V gene are SEHNR and FQNEAQ (reference sequence). CDR3 coding DNA: TGTGCCAGCAGCTCGTCAGGGGCACCCCTCCACCTT. As protein: CASSSSGAPLHL.

The V and J genes are TRBV7-8 and TRBJ2-7; 8 bases agree with TRBD1. The CDR3 has 17 amino acids. V lost 1 base, J lost 3 bases, and 11 bases stayed unmatched. CDR1 is SGHVS, CDR2 FQNEAQ, per germline. The CDR3 DNA reads TGTGCCAGCAGCTTAGGTACGATCGGACAGGGAATCTACGAGCAGTACTTC. This translates into CASSLGTIGQGIYEQYF.

This chain connects TRBV5-6 to TRBJ1-4; a weak D match, TRBD1 (6 bases). Germline assignment: CDR1 SGHDT and CDR2 YYEEEE. Trimming cost V 3 bases and J 3 bases, with 9 bases left between them. This CDR3 comprises 14 residues. Here the CDR3 reads CASSSDRSNEKLFF. The CDR3 DNA is TGTGCCAGCAGCTCGGACAGATCTAATGAAAAACTGTTTTTT.

V is TRBV11-2 and J is TRBJ1-6; D gene unclear. The CDR3 consists of 14 residues. Germline V gives CDR1 SGHAT, CDR2 FQNNGV. V lost 2 bases to trimming and J lost 11 bases, with 13 bases between them. The CDR3 sequence is CASSLFGLSTPLHF. The CDR3 region has the DNA TGTGCCAGCAGCTTATTCGGTTTGTCCACACCCCTCCACTTT.

This clone has a handful of counts. This chain links TRBV5-4 with TRBJ1-1, with TRBD1 identical over 10 bases. Trimming at V came to 10 bases and at J to 6 bases, leaving 12 bases not matched to a gene. The CDR3 extends over 14 amino acids. CDR1 and CDR2 (germline): SGHNT, YYREEE (reference sequence). As DNA, the CDR3 is TGTGCCTACAAAGGAGCGGACAGGGGGTCTGAAGCTTTCTTT. It encodes CAYKGADRGSEAFF.

The CDR3 sequence: CASSEWGQGDQPQHF. For the CDR3, the DNA is TGTGCCAGCAGTGAATGGGGACAGGGGGATCAGCCCCAGCATTTT. This rearrangement joins TRBV25-1 to TRBJ1-5; 11 positions agree with TRBD1. V lost 1 base to trimming and J lost 5 bases; unmatched junction nucleotides: 1. Germline V gene lookup returns CDR1 MGHDK and CDR2 SYGVNS. CDR3 size: 15 residues.

In this sample, this clone turned up a few times. The V gene is TRBV27, the J gene TRBJ2-3; tentatively, D is TRBD2 (5 bases). Germline CDR1 is MNHEY and CDR2 is SMNVEV (reference sequence). V gave up 5 bases and J gave up 4 bases, with 16 bases separating them. The CDR3 has 15 residues. CDR3 nucleotide sequence: TGTGCCAGCAGTCCCGGCGCGGGCTACCCAGATACGCAGTATTTT. It yields the protein CASSPGAGYPDTQYF.

The V and J genes are TRBV10-3 and TRBJ2-1; 14 bases align to TRBD2. Germline V gene data show CDR1 as ENHRY and CDR2 as SYGVKD. V was pared by 11 bases and J by 9 bases, with 12 bases of the junction left unmatched. The CDR3 has 15 amino acids. The CDR3 is CALGTSGSLEGEQFF. CDR3 DNA sequence: TGTGCCCTGGGGACTAGCGGGAGCCTTGAAGGTGAGCAGTTCTTC.

The CDR3 sequence: CASMRLLNQPQHF. The CDR3 DNA reads TGTGCCAGCATGAGACTACTCAATCAGCCCCAGCATTTT. This chain joins TRBV28 and TRBJ1-5; D is uncertain. This CDR3 region has 13 residues. Germline V CDR1 and CDR2: MDHEN, SYDVKM. V was cut by 7 bases and J by 3 bases, with 10 bases left in between.

The V gene is TRBV2, the J gene TRBJ1-5; D is unclear. The CDR3 extends over 14 amino acids. V was cut by 4 bases and J by 4 bases, with 11 bases left in between. Germline lookup yields CDR1 SNHLY and CDR2 FYNNEI. The CDR3 spells CASSVAGSNQPQHF. CDR3 DNA: TGTGCCAGCAGTGTTGCAGGCTCGAATCAGCCCCAGCATTTT. Variable domain in full (rest from reference TRBV2 and TRBJ1-5): EPEVTQTPSHQVTQMGQEVILRCVPISNHLYFYWYRQILGQKVEFLVSFYNNEISEKSEIFDDQFSVERPDGSNFTLKIRSTKLEDSAMYFCASSVAGSNQPQHFGDGTRLSIL.

This chain joins TRBV15 and TRBJ1-2, with 8 bases lining up with TRBD1. J lost 3 bases, V lost 1 base, and 4 bases had no gene match. This CDR3 comprises 15 residues. CDR1 and CDR2 from the germline V gene are LNHNV and YYDKDF (reference sequence). DNA of the CDR3: TGTGCCACCAGCAGAGGGGGACAGGTCTACTATGGCTACACCTTC. Its translation: CATSRGGQVYYGYTF.

This clone was observed a handful of times. The CDR3, as DNA: TGTGCCAGCAGCTTGGACGGGGGGCGCGGAATCTGGCACGGCACAGATACGCAGTATTTT. Its translation is CASSLDGGRGIWHGTDTQYF. The rearrangement uses TRBV5-4 and TRBJ2-3; a possible D gene is TRBD2 (7 bases). CDR1 and CDR2 (germline): SGHNT, YYREEE (reference sequence). V was pared by 0 bases and J by 1 base, with 24 bases between. The CDR3 is made up of 20 amino acids.

This chain links TRBV6-1 with TRBJ1-4; the match to TRBD1 covers 11 bases. The germline V gene encodes CDR1 MNHNS and CDR2 SASEGT. The CDR3 is 15 amino acids. After removal of 4 bases from V and 5 bases from J, the junction contained 3 bases not matched to a gene. This CDR3 reads CASSAGQGGNEKLFF. CDR3 DNA sequence: TGTGCCAGCAGTGCGGGACAGGGGGGGAATGAAAAACTGTTTTTT.